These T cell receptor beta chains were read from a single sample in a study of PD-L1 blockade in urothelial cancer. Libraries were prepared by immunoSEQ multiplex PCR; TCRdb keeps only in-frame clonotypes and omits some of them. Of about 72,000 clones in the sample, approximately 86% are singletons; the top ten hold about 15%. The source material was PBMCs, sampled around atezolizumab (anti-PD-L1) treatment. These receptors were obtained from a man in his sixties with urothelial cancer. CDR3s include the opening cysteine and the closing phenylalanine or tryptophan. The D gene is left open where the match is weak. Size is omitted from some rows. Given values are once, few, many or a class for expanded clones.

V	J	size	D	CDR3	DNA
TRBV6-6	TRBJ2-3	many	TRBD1	CASSYFGTGGSDTQYF	TGTGCCAGCAGTTACTTCGGGACAGGGGGATCAGATACGCAGTATTTT
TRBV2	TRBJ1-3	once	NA	CASSTGYSGNTIYF	TGTGCCAGCAGTACCGGGTACTCTGGAAACACCATATATTTT
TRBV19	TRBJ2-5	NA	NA	CASSAQRGSETQYF	TGTGCCAGTAGTGCACAGAGAGGGTCTGAGACCCAGTACTTC
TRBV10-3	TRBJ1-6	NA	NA	CAISPTQASNNSPLHF	TGTGCCATCAGCCCTACTCAGGCTTCAAATAATTCACCCCTCCACTTT
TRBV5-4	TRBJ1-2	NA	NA	CASRGMGRDYGYTF	TGTGCCAGCAGGGGGATGGGGAGAGACTATGGCTACACCTTC
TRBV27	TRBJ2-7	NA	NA	CASRPQSSYEQYF	TGTGCCAGCAGACCTCAGTCCTCCTACGAGCAGTACTTC
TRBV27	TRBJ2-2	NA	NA	CASSFVGTLNTGELFF	TGTGCCAGCAGTTTCGTGGGGACACTGAACACCGGGGAGCTGTTTTTT
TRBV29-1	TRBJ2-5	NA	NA	CSVEVFLDQETQYF	TGCAGCGTTGAGGTTTTTCTAGATCAAGAGACCCAGTACTTC
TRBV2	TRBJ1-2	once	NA	CASSEGRGYGYTF	TGTGCCAGCAGTGAAGGCAGGGGCTATGGCTACACCTTC
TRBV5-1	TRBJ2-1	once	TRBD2	CASKAGGTYNEQFF	TGCGCCAGCAAAGCGGGGGGAACCTACAATGAGCAGTTCTTC
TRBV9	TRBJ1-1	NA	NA	CASSVGAGTAEAFF	TGTGCCAGCAGCGTAGGGGCGGGAACGGCTGAAGCTTTCTTT
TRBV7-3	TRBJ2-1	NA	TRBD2	CASSTSGGAGNEQFF	TGTGCCAGCAGCACAAGCGGGGGGGCCGGCAATGAGCAGTTCTTC
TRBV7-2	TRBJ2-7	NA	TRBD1	CASSLARGPTYEQYF	TGTGCCAGCAGCTTAGCAAGGGGGCCTACCTACGAGCAGTACTTC
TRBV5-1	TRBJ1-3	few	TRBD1	CASSAGDRPGYTIYF	TGCGCCAGCAGCGCCGGGGACAGGCCGGGATACACCATATATTTT
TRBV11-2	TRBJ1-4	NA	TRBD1	CASADRGGEKLFF	TGTGCCAGCGCCGACAGGGGCGGCGAAAAACTGTTTTTT
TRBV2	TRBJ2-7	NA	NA	CARGEVGYEQYF	TGTGCCAGAGGAGAGGTTGGCTACGAGCAGTACTTC
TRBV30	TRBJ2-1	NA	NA	CAWSVQGGRNEQFF	TGTGCCTGGAGTGTGCAGGGGGGCCGCAATGAGCAGTTCTTC
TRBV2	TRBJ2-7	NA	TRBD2	CASIQRGTYEQYF	TGTGCCAGCATTCAGCGGGGGACCTACGAGCAGTACTTC
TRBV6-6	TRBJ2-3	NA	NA	CASREFGGATDTQYF	TGTGCCAGCAGGGAGTTTGGGGGCGCCACAGATACGCAGTATTTT
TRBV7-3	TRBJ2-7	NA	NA	CASSLILGDEQYF	TGTGCCAGCAGCTTAATCTTGGGAGACGAGCAGTACTTC
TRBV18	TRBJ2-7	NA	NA	CASSPQGSQGFVYEQYF	TGTGCCAGCTCACCACAGGGATCTCAGGGTTTCGTCTACGAGCAGTACTTC
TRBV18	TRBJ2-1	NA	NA	CASSRDTGSPLNEQFF	TGTGCCAGCTCACGAGATACAGGGTCCCCCCTAAATGAGCAGTTCTTC
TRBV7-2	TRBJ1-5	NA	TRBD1	CASSLWGQGNQPQHF	TGTGCCAGCAGCTTATGGGGACAGGGCAATCAGCCCCAGCATTTT
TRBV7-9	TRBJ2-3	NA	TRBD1	CASSAGTGLSTDTQYF	TGTGCCAGCAGCGCGGGGACAGGACTTAGCACAGATACGCAGTATTTT
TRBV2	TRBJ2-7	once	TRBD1	CASRPGTGPDEQYF	TGTGCCAGCAGGCCTGGGACAGGGCCCGACGAGCAGTACTTC
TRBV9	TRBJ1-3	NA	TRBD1	CASSAGTEVSGNTIYF	TGTGCCAGCAGCGCCGGGACAGAGGTGTCTGGAAACACCATATATTTT
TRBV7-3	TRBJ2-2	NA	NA	CASSPRGGGELFF	TGTGCCAGCAGCCCAAGGGGTGGCGGGGAGCTGTTTTTT
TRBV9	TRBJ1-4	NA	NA	CASSVGGDATNEKLFF	TGTGCCAGCAGCGTAGGGGGGGATGCAACTAATGAAAAACTGTTTTTT
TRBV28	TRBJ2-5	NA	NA	CASLSRDTLTQYF	TGTGCCAGCCTATCCCGGGACACACTCACCCAGTACTTC
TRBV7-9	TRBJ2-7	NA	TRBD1	CASSLIRQGAREQYF	TGTGCCAGCAGCTTAATAAGACAGGGGGCGCGGGAGCAGTACTTC
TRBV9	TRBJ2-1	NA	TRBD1	CASSARDRGPNEQFF	TGTGCCAGCAGCGCTAGGGACAGGGGGCCTAATGAGCAGTTCTTC
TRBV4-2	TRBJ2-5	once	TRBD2	CASSHRLAAEETQYF	TGTGCCAGCAGCCACCGACTAGCCGCTGAGGAGACCCAGTACTTC
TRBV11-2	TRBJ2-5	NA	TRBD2	CASSLGTRSETQYF	TGTGCCAGCAGCTTAGGGACTAGGTCAGAGACCCAGTACTTC
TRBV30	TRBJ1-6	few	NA	CAYLTGSTAGSPLHF	TGTGCCTATTTGACAGGCTCGACCGCCGGTTCACCCCTCCACTTT
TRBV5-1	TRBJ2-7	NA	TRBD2	CASSLAGSSGGYEQYF	TGCGCCAGCAGCTTGGCGGGATCTTCGGGGGGCTACGAGCAGTACTTC
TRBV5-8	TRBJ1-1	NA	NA	CASRGHNTEAFF	TGTGCCAGCAGGGGGCACAACACTGAAGCTTTCTTT
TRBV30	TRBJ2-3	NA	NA	CAWSLSGAGTQYF	TGTGCCTGGAGCCTATCAGGGGCAGGTACGCAGTATTTT
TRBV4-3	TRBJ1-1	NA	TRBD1	CASSPRGQGAGGGEAFF	TGCGCCAGCAGCCCAAGAGGCCAGGGGGCGGGAGGGGGTGAAGCTTTCTTT
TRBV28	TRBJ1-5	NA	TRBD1	CASSRAGTGGSNQPQHF	TGTGCCAGCAGTCGCGCCGGGACAGGGGGTAGCAATCAGCCCCAGCATTTT
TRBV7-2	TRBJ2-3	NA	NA	CASSLDRVTDTQYF	TGTGCCAGCAGCTTGGACAGAGTCACAGATACGCAGTATTTT
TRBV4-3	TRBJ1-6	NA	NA	CASSQETGYWGNSPLHF	TGCGCCAGCAGCCAAGAAACAGGGTATTGGGGTAATTCACCCCTCCACTTT
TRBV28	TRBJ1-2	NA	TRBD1	CASRPRDRVNYGYTF	TGTGCCAGCAGGCCCCGGGACAGAGTTAACTATGGCTACACCTTC
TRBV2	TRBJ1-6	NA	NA	CASRPQGNYNSPLHF	TGTGCCAGCAGGCCACAGGGAAATTATAATTCACCCCTCCACTTT
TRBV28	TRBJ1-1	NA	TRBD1	CAIHRGRNTEAFF	TGTGCCATTCACAGGGGGCGTAACACTGAAGCTTTCTTT
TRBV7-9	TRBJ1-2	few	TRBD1	CASSLPGQGNYGYTF	TGTGCCAGCAGTCTACCGGGACAGGGTAACTATGGCTACACCTTC
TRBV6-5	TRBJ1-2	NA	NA	CASRAGNYGYTF	TGTGCCAGCAGGGCGGGGAACTATGGCTACACCTTC
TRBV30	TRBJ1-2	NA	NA	CAWSVSGYGYTF	TGTGCCTGGAGTGTATCCGGCTATGGCTACACCTTC
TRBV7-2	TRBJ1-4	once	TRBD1	CASSYVGGTNEKLFF	TGTGCCAGCAGCTACGTAGGGGGCACTAATGAAAAACTGTTTTTT
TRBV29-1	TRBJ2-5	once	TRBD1	CSAGQAQETQYF	TGCAGCGCCGGACAGGCCCAAGAGACCCAGTACTTC
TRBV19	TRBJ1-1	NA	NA	CASKTTMNTEAFF	TGTGCCAGTAAAACCACTATGAACACTGAAGCTTTCTTT
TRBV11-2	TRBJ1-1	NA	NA	CASSAGPNTEAFF	TGTGCCAGCAGCGCGGGCCCGAACACTGAAGCTTTCTTT
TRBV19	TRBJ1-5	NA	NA	CASSRAGEGNQPQHF	TGTGCCAGTAGCAGGGCGGGGGAGGGCAATCAGCCCCAGCATTTT